What follows are 8 T cell receptor beta chains derived from one specimen sequenced in a study of Graves' ophthalmopathy and Graves' hyperthyroidism. The authors amplified TCR beta CDR3 regions from RNA transcripts. Second-round multiplex PCR followed a first-round RT-PCR using HTBI primers. TCRdb itself ran the multiplex PCR reads through MiXCR, one entry per CDR3 protein. The sample carries around 1,200,000 distinct CDR3 sequences, 36% recorded once. Sequences were obtained from peripheral blood or thyroid tissue (not recorded which). All receptors derive from an adult man with Graves' hyperthyroidism.

This chain links TRBV20-1 with TRBJ1-6; D gene unclear. CDR1 DFQATT and CDR2 SNEGSKA come from the germline V gene (reference sequence). The CDR3 is 13 residues long. Trimming removed 3 bases at V and 7 bases at J, with 10 bases between. CDR3 sequence reads: CSASVARNSPLHF. CDR3 sequence (DNA): TGCAGTGCTAGTGTAGCTAGGAATTCACCCCTCCACTTT.

The chain is built from TRBV6-5 and TRBJ1-2; 10 nucleotides agree with TRBD1. This CDR3 has 14 amino acids. Germline V lookup: CDR1 MNHEY, CDR2 SVGAGI. The ends lost 8 bases at V and 7 bases at J; junction bases unmatched: 10. The chain's CDR3 is CASCPLTGGIGYTF. CDR3 DNA: TGTGCCAGCTGCCCACTGACAGGGGGCATTGGCTACACCTTC.

V and J are TRBV7-2 and TRBJ1-5, with TRBD1 as a possible D gene (5 bases). CDR3 length: 17 residues. Trimming stripped 4 bases from V and 2 bases from J, with 18 bases between. Germline values: CDR1 SGHTA, CDR2 FQGNSA. The CDR3, as DNA: TGTGCCAGCAGCTCGGGGGTCCGGGGCTGGGGCAATCAGCCCCAGCATTTT. Translated, it gives CASSSGVRGWGNQPQHF.

This chain connects TRBV9 to TRBJ1-5; D ambiguous. The CDR3 extends over 12 amino acids. V was trimmed by 2 bases and J by 11 bases, leaving 11 bases between them. Germline V gene lookup returns CDR1 SGDLS and CDR2 YYNGEE. As DNA, the CDR3 is TGTGCCAGCAGCGTCGGTAGCGGGACCCAGCATTTT. It translates to CASSVGSGTQHF.

The chain links TRBV10-3 to TRBJ1-6; TRBD1 matches 8 bases. Unmatched junction bases numbered 5, after V lost 6 bases and J lost 10 bases. This CDR3 has 13 residues. Germline assignment: CDR1 ENHRY and CDR2 SYGVKD. CDR3 coding DNA: TGTGCCATCAGGGACAGGGTTGGCTCACCCCTCCACTTT. The encoded protein is CAIRDRVGSPLHF.

The genes are TRBV25-1 and TRBJ1-1, with D hard to call. Trimming removed 8 bases from V and 2 bases from J, with 15 bases in between. The CDR3 length is 14 residues. Germline CDR1 MGHDK, CDR2 SYGVNS. The chain's CDR3 is CASVEGWGNTEAFF. The CDR3 nucleotides are TGTGCCAGCGTTGAGGGTTGGGGTAACACTGAAGCTTTCTTT.

This clonotype was counted many times. This rearrangement joins TRBV2 to TRBJ2-7; 13 bases line up with TRBD2. Germline V gene data show CDR1 as SNHLY and CDR2 as FYNNEI. The length of the CDR3 is 15 residues. The V segment lost 8 bases and the J segment 2 bases; nucleotides outside the gene matches: 6. The CDR3 coding sequence is TGTGCCAGCCGGGTACTAGCGGGAGGGCCCTACGAGCAGTACTTC. It is translated as CASRVLAGGPYEQYF.

This clonotype was picked up many times. The chain recombines TRBV7-8 with TRBJ1-4; a weak D match, TRBD1 (5 bases). V lost 6 bases to trimming and J lost 8 bases, with 22 bases between them. The CDR3 length is 16 residues. Germline V CDR1 and CDR2: SGHVS, FQNEAQ. CDR3 coding DNA: TGTGCCAGCAGTGGGGGGAGGAGGGAGGGAAGCGAAAAACTGTTTTTT. Translation: CASSGGRREGSEKLFF.